The entry that follows covers one T cell receptor (beta chain) sequence. What it binds is not known. This sample stems from a study of T cell responses to AZD1222 COVID-19 vaccine. Whole-study findings and limits: It was only after the peak T cell response that any repertoires were sampled. Reports indicate that nearly half of spike-specific TCRs are directed at unmutated variant regions. There were mostly white British donors and more females than males, and clonal diversity was possibly underestimated. Spike-specific TCR breadth and depth were elevated following two AZD1222 doses.

Libraries were prepared by immunoSEQ multiplex PCR; TCRdb keeps only in-frame clonotypes and omits some of them. The table shows over 90,000 clones, with about 93% occurring only once. This CDR3 spans 14 amino acids. The trim removed 4 bases at V and 2 bases at J, leaving 3 bases unmatched. CDR1 is SGDLS and CDR2 is YYNGEE in the germline V gene. The sequence was obtained from an adult who received the AZD1222 COVID-19 vaccine. The rearrangement joins TRBV9 to TRBJ1-5; 7 nucleotides align to TRBD1. The source was peripheral blood, collected 28 days after the second AZD1222 dose. DNA of the CDR3: TGTGCCAGCAGCAGACAGGGACGCAATCAGCCCCAGCATTTT. This encodes CASSRQGRNQPQHF.